A selection of T cell receptor beta chains follows, all from one sample in a study of cytomegalovirus exposure and HLA in healthy donors. The repertoire was sequenced with immunoSEQ multiplex PCR; TCRdb's copy has only in-frame clones and lacks some. The table shows 55,000 to 75,000 clones, with just under 75% occurring only once. Sequences were obtained from PBMCs. The origin of the receptors is a human donor in good health. The CDR3 runs from the conserved cysteine through the conserved F or W. Fields, in order: V gene, J gene, D gene, CDR3 protein. A D gene is named only where the DNA matches it firmly.

v_gene: TRBV4-1; j_gene: TRBJ1-3; d_gene: TRBD1; CDR3aa: CASSQDLGQGSGNTIYF
v_gene: TRBV9; j_gene: TRBJ2-5; d_gene: -; CDR3aa: CASSVGGGRETQYF
v_gene: TRBV7-2; j_gene: TRBJ2-7; d_gene: -; CDR3aa: CASSLSGSYEQYF
v_gene: TRBV5-1; j_gene: TRBJ1-5; d_gene: TRBD1; CDR3aa: CASSLEGGRNQPQHF
v_gene: TRBV5-4; j_gene: TRBJ1-6; d_gene: TRBD1; CDR3aa: CASSHRQGAVSPLHF
v_gene: TRBV5-4; j_gene: TRBJ2-1; d_gene: -; CDR3aa: CASSLGERGYNEQFF
v_gene: TRBV13; j_gene: TRBJ2-5; d_gene: TRBD2; CDR3aa: CASSLSGRRQTQYF
v_gene: TRBV27; j_gene: TRBJ2-1; d_gene: TRBD2; CDR3aa: CASRWLAEHNEQFF
v_gene: TRBV18; j_gene: TRBJ1-1; d_gene: -; CDR3aa: CASSPPASTEAFF
v_gene: TRBV5-1; j_gene: TRBJ1-1; d_gene: -; CDR3aa: CASRPEWQSGRGTEAFF
v_gene: TRBV30; j_gene: TRBJ1-1; d_gene: -; CDR3aa: CAWSVGVGVGNTEAFF
v_gene: TRBV5-1; j_gene: TRBJ2-2; d_gene: TRBD2; CDR3aa: CASSPFTSGVNTGELFF
v_gene: TRBV30; j_gene: -; d_gene: -; CDR3aa: CAWSAGQGIGEQYF
v_gene: TRBV6-1; j_gene: TRBJ2-7; d_gene: TRBD2; CDR3aa: CASSEFSAGGGYF
v_gene: TRBV6-5; j_gene: TRBJ1-2; d_gene: TRBD1; CDR3aa: CASRTGGGGYTF
v_gene: TRBV28; j_gene: TRBJ2-7; d_gene: -; CDR3aa: CASSPTGLNSYEQYF
v_gene: TRBV7-8; j_gene: TRBJ1-5; d_gene: -; CDR3aa: CASSPGTASTPQHF
v_gene: TRBV7-8; j_gene: TRBJ1-1; d_gene: TRBD1; CDR3aa: CASSQDRDGEAFF
v_gene: TRBV6-6; j_gene: TRBJ2-7; d_gene: TRBD2; CDR3aa: CASSTTSGSSYEQYF
v_gene: TRBV9; j_gene: TRBJ2-7; d_gene: TRBD2; CDR3aa: CASSVGTSGRVEQYF
v_gene: TRBV5-1; j_gene: TRBJ2-5; d_gene: TRBD1; CDR3aa: CASSSGQSQETQYF
v_gene: TRBV13; j_gene: TRBJ2-1; d_gene: -; CDR3aa: CASGLRPTSYNEQFF
v_gene: TRBV5-4; j_gene: TRBJ2-1; d_gene: -; CDR3aa: CASSLPGSSYNEQFF
v_gene: TRBV7-9; j_gene: TRBJ2-2; d_gene: TRBD2; CDR3aa: CSSSLPFRVAGGSGELFF
v_gene: TRBV11-1; j_gene: TRBJ2-5; d_gene: -; CDR3aa: CASSLGVGDEETQYF
v_gene: TRBV12-5; j_gene: TRBJ2-5; d_gene: TRBD2; CDR3aa: CASGFSRQLAGTQETQYF
v_gene: TRBV19; j_gene: TRBJ2-3; d_gene: TRBD2; CDR3aa: CASSILAGVTDTQYF
v_gene: TRBV7-9; j_gene: TRBJ2-7; d_gene: TRBD2; CDR3aa: CASSLARASGSHEQYF
v_gene: TRBV28; j_gene: TRBJ2-5; d_gene: -; CDR3aa: CASSQSYSQYF
v_gene: TRBV7-9; j_gene: TRBJ2-7; d_gene: TRBD1; CDR3aa: CASRSPGQGGYEQYF
v_gene: TRBV30; j_gene: TRBJ2-3; d_gene: -; CDR3aa: CAWSRGGAGSDTQYF
v_gene: TRBV27; j_gene: TRBJ2-7; d_gene: -; CDR3aa: CASSLLGGSYEQYF
v_gene: TRBV30; j_gene: TRBJ2-2; d_gene: -; CDR3aa: CAWSARTVTGELFF
v_gene: TRBV6-1; j_gene: TRBJ2-5; d_gene: TRBD2; CDR3aa: CASSEGREGWETQYF
v_gene: TRBV7-8; j_gene: TRBJ2-7; d_gene: TRBD1; CDR3aa: CASSFTNRGIYEQYF
v_gene: TRBV11-3; j_gene: TRBJ2-7; d_gene: -; CDR3aa: CASHPPASYEQYF
v_gene: TRBV20-1; j_gene: TRBJ2-7; d_gene: -; CDR3aa: CSAGTSLGQYF
v_gene: TRBV5-6; j_gene: TRBJ2-1; d_gene: TRBD2; CDR3aa: CASSGATSGRSNEQFF
v_gene: TRBV30; j_gene: TRBJ1-5; d_gene: -; CDR3aa: CAWTGEAGQPQHF
v_gene: TRBV29-1; j_gene: TRBJ2-6; d_gene: TRBD1; CDR3aa: CSVEVADRVGANVLTF